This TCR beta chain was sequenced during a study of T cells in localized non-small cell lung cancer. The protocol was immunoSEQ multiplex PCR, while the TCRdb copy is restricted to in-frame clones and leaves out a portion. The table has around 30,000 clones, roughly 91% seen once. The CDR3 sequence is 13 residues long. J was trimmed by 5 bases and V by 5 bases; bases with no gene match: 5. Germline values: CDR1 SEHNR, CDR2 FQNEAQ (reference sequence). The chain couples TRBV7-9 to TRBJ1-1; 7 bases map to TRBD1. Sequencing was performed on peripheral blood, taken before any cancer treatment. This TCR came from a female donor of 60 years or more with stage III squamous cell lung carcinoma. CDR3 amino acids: CASSRSGGTEAFF. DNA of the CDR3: TGTGCCAGCAGCAGATCAGGGGGAACTGAAGCTTTCTTT.